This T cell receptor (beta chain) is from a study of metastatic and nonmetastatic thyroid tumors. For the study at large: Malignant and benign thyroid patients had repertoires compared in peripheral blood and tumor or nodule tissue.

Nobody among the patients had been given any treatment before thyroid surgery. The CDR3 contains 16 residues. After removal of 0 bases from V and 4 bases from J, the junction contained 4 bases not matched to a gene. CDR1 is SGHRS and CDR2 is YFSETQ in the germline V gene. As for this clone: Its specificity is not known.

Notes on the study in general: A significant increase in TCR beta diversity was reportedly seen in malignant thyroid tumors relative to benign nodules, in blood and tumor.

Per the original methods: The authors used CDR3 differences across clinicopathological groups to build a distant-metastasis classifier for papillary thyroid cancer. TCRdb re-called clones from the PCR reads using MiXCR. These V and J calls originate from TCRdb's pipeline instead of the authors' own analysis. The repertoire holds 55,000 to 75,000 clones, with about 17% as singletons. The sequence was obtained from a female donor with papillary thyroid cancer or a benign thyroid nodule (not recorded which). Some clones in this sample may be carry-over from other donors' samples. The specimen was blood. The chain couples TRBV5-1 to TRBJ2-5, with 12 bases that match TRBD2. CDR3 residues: CASSLGLAGGPETQYF. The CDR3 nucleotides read TGCGCCAGCAGCTTGGGGCTAGCGGGAGGGCCAGAGACCCAGTACTTC.